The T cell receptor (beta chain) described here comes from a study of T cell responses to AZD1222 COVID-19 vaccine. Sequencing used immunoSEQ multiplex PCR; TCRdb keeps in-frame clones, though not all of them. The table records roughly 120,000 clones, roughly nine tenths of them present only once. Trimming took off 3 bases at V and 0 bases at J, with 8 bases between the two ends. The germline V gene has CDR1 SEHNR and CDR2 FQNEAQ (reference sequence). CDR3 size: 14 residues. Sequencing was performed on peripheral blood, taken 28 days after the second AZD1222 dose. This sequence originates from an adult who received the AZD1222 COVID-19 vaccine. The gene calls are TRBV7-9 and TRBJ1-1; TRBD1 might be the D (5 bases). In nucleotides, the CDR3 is TGTGCCAGCAGCTTCGGGACGGTGAACACTGAAGCTTTCTTT. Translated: CASSFGTVNTEAFF.